This T cell receptor (beta chain) was recorded in a study of response to subunit inactivated influenza vaccine. TCRdb recomputed calls from the RT-PCR reads with MiXCR, one row per CDR3 protein. The table lists a few hundred thousand distinct CDR3 sequences, roughly 10% of them singletons. Ten or more counts support this clonotype. Germline CDR1 is SQVTM and CDR2 is ANQGSEA. J was trimmed by 1 base and V by 3 bases; bases with no gene match: 2. The CDR3 totals 13 residues. These data are also associated with another study on T cells expressing NK-cell markers. That source reports: UMIs were included in TCR beta cDNA generated by 5'RACE template switching. Sorted CD3+CD56+NKG2C+, CD3+CD56+NKG2C- and CD3+CD56-NKG2C+ T cells provided the TCR beta repertoires. Serological testing identified seven of the eight sequenced donors as HCMV-seropositive and one as seronegative. The authors applied an anti-gamma-delta TCR antibody in several experiments, and it restricted sorting to alpha-beta TCR T cells. The leading position in the CD3+CD56-NKG2C+ fraction of several donors also went to these clonotypes.

The chain couples TRBV29-1 to TRBJ2-5; TRBD2 matches at 7 bases. The source material was PBMCs from blood, sampled on the day of vaccination. This TCR was recovered from a man over 45 who received an inactivated influenza vaccine. CDR3 amino acids: CSVERTSQETQYF. In nucleotides, the CDR3 is TGCAGCGTTGAGAGGACTAGCCAAGAGACCCAGTACTTC.